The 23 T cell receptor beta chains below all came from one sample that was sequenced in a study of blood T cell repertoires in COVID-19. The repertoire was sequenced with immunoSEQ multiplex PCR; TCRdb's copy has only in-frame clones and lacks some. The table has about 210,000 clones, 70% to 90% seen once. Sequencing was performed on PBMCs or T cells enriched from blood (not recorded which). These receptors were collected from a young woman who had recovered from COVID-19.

In DNA, the CDR3 is TGTGCCAGCAGCTTAACAAGGGACCGGGACTCGACTTCCTATGGCTACACCTTC. Translating gives CASSLTRDRDSTSYGYTF. The rearrangement uses TRBV5-6 and TRBJ1-2, with D tentatively TRBD1 (5 bases). CDR1 SGHDT and CDR2 YYEEEE come from the germline V gene. The CDR3 is 18 amino acids. Trimming shortened V by 2 bases and J by 4 bases, and 24 bases separated the two germline ends.

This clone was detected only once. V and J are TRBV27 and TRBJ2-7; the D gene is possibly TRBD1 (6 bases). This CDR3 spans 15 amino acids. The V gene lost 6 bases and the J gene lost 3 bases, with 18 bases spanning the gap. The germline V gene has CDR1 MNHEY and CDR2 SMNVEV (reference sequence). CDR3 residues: CASSTAGTQIYEQYF. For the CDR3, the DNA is TGTGCCAGCAGCACCGCCGGGACACAAATCTACGAGCAGTACTTC.

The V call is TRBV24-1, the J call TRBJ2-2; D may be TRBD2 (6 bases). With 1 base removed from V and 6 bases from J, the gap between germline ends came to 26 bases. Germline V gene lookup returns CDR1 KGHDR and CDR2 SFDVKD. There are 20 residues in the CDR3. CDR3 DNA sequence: TGTGCCACCAGTGATTTTGGCGCCAACCTCCCCTACGGGGGAGCCGGGGAGCTGTTTTTT. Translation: CATSDFGANLPYGGAGELFF.

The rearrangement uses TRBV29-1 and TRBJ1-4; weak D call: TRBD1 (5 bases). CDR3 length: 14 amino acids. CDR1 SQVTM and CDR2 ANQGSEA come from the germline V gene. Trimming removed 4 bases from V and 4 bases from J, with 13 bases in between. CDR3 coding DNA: TGCAGCGTTGCGATCGGGGGGGGTAATGAAAAACTGTTTTTT. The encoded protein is CSVAIGGGNEKLFF.

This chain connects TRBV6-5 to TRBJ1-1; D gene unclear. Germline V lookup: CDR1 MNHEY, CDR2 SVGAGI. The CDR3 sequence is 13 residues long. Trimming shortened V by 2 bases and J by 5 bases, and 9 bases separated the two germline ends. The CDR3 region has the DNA TGTGCCAGCAGTTACGTACTAGGGACTGAAGCTTTCTTT. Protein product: CASSYVLGTEAFF.

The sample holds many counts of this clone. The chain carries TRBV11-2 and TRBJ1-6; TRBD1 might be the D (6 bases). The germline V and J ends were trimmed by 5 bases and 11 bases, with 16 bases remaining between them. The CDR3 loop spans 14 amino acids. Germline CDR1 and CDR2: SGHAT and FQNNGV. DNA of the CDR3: TGTGCCAGCAGCCAGACTTCCTCAGGGGCACCCCTCCACTTT. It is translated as CASSQTSSGAPLHF.

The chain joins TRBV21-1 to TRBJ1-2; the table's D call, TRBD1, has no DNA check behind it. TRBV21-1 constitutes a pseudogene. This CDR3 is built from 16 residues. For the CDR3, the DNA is TGTGCCAGCACTATGATAGGGGTCAGGGGAAACTATGGCTACACCTTC. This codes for CASTMIGVRGNYGYTF.

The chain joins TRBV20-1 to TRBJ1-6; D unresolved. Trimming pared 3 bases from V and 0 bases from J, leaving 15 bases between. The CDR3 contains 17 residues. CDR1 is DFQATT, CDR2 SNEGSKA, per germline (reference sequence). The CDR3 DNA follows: TGCAGTGCTAGTGACGCGGCGGAGAGCTCCTATAATTCACCCCTCCACTTT. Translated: CSASDAAESSYNSPLHF.

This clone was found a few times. The CDR3 DNA reads TGTGCCAGCAGCCATGGTACCAGCGACAGCCCCAATGAGCAGTTCTTC. Translation: CASSHGTSDSPNEQFF. The V gene is TRBV4-2, the J gene TRBJ2-1; TRBD1 might be the D (5 bases). Trimming cost V 3 bases and J 6 bases, with 18 bases left between them. The germline gives CDR1 LGHNA, CDR2 YNFKEQ. The CDR3 runs to 16 residues.

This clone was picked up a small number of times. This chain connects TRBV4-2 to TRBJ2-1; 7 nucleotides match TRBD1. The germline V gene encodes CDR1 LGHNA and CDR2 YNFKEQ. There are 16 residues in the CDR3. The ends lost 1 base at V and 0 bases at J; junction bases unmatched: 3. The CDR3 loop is CASSQAGQSSYNEQFF. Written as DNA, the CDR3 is TGTGCCAGCAGCCAAGCGGGACAGAGCTCCTACAATGAGCAGTTCTTC.

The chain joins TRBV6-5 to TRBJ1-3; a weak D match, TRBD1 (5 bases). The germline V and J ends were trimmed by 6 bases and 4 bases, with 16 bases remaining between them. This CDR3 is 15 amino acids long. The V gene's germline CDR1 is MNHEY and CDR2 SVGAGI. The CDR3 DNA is TGTGCCAGCAGCCGATGGGGGGACGGGGGAAACACCATATATTTT. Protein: CASSRWGDGGNTIYF.

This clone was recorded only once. The CDR3 protein is CASRLTGGAYMYEQYF. Written as DNA, the CDR3 is TGCGCCAGCAGACTAACAGGGGGCGCTTATATGTACGAGCAGTACTTC. This chain connects TRBV5-1 to TRBJ2-7, with 9 nucleotides matching TRBD1. The CDR3 totals 16 residues. V was clipped by 5 bases and J by 4 bases; unmatched bases: 13. The germline V gene encodes CDR1 SGHRS and CDR2 YFSETQ.

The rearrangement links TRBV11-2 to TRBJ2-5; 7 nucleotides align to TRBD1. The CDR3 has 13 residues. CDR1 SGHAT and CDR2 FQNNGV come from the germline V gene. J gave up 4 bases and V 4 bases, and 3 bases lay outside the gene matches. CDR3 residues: CASSSDRIETQYF. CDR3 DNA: TGTGCCAGCAGCTCGGACAGGATAGAGACCCAGTACTTC.

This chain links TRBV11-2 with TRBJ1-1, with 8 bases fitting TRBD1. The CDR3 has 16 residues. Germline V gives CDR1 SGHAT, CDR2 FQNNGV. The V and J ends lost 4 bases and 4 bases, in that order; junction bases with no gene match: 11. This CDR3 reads CASSSRGTGQGTEAFF. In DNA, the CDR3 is TGTGCCAGCAGCTCAAGGGGGACCGGACAGGGCACTGAAGCTTTCTTT.

CDR3 sequence: CADIKPAGMIISHTDTQYF. The CDR3 nucleotides are TGTGCCGACATAAAGCCAGCGGGGATGATTATCTCCCACACAGATACGCAGTATTTT. The chain is built from TRBV10-3 and TRBJ2-3; the match to TRBD2 covers 7 bases. Germline loops: CDR1 ENHRY, CDR2 SYGVKD. This CDR3 spans 19 amino acids. After removal of 11 bases from V and 2 bases from J, the junction contained 25 bases not matched to a gene.

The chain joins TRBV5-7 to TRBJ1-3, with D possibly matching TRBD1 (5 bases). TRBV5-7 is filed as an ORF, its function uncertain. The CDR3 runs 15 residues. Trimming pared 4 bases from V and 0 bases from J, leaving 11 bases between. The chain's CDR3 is CASSLTESSGNTIYF. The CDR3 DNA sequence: TGTGCCAGCAGCCTGACAGAGAGCTCTGGAAACACCATATATTTT.

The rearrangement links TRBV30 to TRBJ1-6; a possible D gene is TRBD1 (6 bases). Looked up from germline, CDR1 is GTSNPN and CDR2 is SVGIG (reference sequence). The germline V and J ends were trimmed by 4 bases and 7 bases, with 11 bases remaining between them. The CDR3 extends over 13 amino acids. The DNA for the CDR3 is TGTGCCTGGAATCAGGGGTGGAATTCACCCCTCCACTTT. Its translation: CAWNQGWNSPLHF.

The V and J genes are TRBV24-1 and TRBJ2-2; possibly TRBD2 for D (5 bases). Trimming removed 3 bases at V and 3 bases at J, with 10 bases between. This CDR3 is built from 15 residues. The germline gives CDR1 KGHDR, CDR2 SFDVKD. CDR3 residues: CATSDLQEDTGELFF. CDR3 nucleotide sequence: TGTGCCACCAGTGATCTGCAGGAGGACACCGGGGAGCTGTTTTTT.

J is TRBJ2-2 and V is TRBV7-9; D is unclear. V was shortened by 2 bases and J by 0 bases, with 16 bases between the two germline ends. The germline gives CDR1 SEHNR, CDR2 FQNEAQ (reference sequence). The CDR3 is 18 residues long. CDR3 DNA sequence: TGTGCCAGCAGCTTATTGTATCACGAGCGCTCGAACACCGGGGAGCTGTTTTTT. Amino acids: CASSLLYHERSNTGELFF.

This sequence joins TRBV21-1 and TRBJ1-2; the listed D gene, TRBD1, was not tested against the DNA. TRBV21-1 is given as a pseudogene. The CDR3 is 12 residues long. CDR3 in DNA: TGTGCCAGCACCTGCAGAGACAATGGCTACACCTTC. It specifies CASTCRDNGYTF.

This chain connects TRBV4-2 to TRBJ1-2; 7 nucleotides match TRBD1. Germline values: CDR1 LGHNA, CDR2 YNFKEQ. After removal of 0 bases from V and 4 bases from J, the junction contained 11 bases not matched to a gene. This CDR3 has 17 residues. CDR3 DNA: TGTGCCAGCAGCCAAGATCTGGGTCAGGGGGACGTCTATGGCTACACCTTC. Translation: CASSQDLGQGDVYGYTF.

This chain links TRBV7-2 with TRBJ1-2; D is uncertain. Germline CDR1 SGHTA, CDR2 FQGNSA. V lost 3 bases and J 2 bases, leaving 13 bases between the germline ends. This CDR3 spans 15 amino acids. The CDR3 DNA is TGTGCCAGCAGCTTCTCCTCGACGGAGAACTATGGCTACACCTTC. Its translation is CASSFSSTENYGYTF.

The CDR3 spells CASRLPGQGASGANVLTF. Here the CDR3 DNA reads TGTGCCAGCAGATTACCGGGACAGGGGGCGAGTGGGGCCAACGTCCTGACTTTC. This sequence joins TRBV28 and TRBJ2-6; 12 bases align to TRBD1. The J segment lost 3 bases and the V segment lost 6 bases, leaving 9 bases of the junction unmatched. CDR1 and CDR2 (germline): MDHEN, SYDVKM. The CDR3 length is 18 residues.